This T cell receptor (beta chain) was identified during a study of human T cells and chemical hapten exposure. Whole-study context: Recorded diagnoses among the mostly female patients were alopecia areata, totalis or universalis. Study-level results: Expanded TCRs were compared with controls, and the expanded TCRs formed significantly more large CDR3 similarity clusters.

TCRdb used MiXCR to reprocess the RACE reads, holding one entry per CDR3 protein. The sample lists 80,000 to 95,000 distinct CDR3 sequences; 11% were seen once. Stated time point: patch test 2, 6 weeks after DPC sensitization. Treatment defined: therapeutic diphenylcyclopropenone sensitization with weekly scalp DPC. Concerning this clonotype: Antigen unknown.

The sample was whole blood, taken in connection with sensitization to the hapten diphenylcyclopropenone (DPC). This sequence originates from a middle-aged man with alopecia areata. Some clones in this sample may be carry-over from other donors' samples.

CDR3 in amino acids: CASSPGHQNYGYTF. In DNA, the CDR3 is TGTGCCAGCAGTCCGGGACACCAAAACTATGGCTACACCTTC. The chain links TRBV6-1 to TRBJ1-2; the D gene is possibly TRBD1 (6 bases). The germline V and J ends were trimmed by 5 bases and 2 bases, with 12 bases remaining between them. The germline gives CDR1 MNHNS, CDR2 SASEGT. The CDR3 extends over 14 amino acids.